The present TCR beta chain was sequenced within a study of blood T cell repertoires in COVID-19. Study at large: Sources were T cells, B-cell-depleted T cells, or PBMCs; the material itself was cDNA or gDNA.

V was pared by 1 base and J by 7 bases, with 2 bases of the junction left unmatched. Germline V gene lookup returns CDR1 LGHDT and CDR2 YNNKEL (reference sequence). This CDR3 is built from 15 residues. Produced via immunoSEQ multiplex PCR; TCRdb's table is partial and in-frame only. The sample consists of a few hundred thousand clones, 70% to 90% of them appearing once. The clonotype comes from a woman in her sixties or seventies with COVID-19, enrolled during active disease. Sequenced: peripheral blood. The chain links TRBV3-1 (or the pseudogene TRBV3-2) to TRBJ1-4; 11 nucleotides agree with TRBD1. CDR3 region: CASSQAGTGGEKLFF. The CDR3 DNA sequence: TGTGCCAGCAGCCAAGCAGGGACAGGGGGTGAAAAACTGTTTTTT.